Following are 14 T cell receptor beta chains from one sample sequenced in a study of CD8+ T cells in alopecia areata. Specified treatment: oral pan-JAK inhibitor, 5-10 mg twice daily. The authors extracted RNA and reverse transcribed it into cDNA as the sequencing template. Libraries were prepared by immunoSEQ multiplex PCR; TCRdb keeps only in-frame clonotypes and omits some of them. The sample carries fewer than 200,000 clones, about 60% recorded once. The specimen comprised CD4+ T cells sorted from blood, sampled at week 24, from a patient treated with tofacitinib. Receptors originate from a human donor with alopecia areata.

This chain connects TRBV7-3 to TRBJ2-7; D might be TRBD1 (6 bases). Trimming removed 4 bases from V and 7 bases from J, with 20 bases in between. This CDR3 is 15 amino acids long. The germline V gene has CDR1 SGHTA and CDR2 FQGTGA. The CDR3 region is CASSYARPGVEEQYF. The CDR3 DNA is TGTGCCAGCAGCTACGCCCGGCCAGGGGTGGAAGAGCAGTACTTC. Using reference TRBV7-3 and TRBJ2-7 for the parts outside the CDR3, the full variable domain is GAGVSQTPSNKVTEKGKYVELRCDPISGHTALYWYRQSLGQGPEFLIYFQGTGAADDSGLPNDRFFAVRPEGSVSTLKIQRTERGDSAVYLCASSYARPGVEEQYFGPGTRLTVT.

This clone has only a few counts. CDR3 nucleotides: TGTGCCAGCAGCTTAGTAACCGGGGGCGCCTTCTCCTACGAGCAGTACTTC. This encodes CASSLVTGGAFSYEQYF. This sequence joins TRBV7-9 and TRBJ2-7; D may match TRBD1 or TRBD2 (6 bases each). CDR1 is SEHNR, CDR2 FQNEAQ, per germline (reference sequence). This CDR3 spans 17 amino acids. Trimming cost V 1 base and J 0 bases, with 16 bases left between them.

This clone has only a few counts. V gene TRBV29-1 combines with J gene TRBJ2-1; perhaps D is TRBD1 or TRBD2 (5 bases each). Germline values: CDR1 SQVTM, CDR2 ANQGSEA. CDR3 length equals 13 residues. V was shortened by 4 bases and J by 7 bases, with 14 bases between the two germline ends. The CDR3 spells CSVGRDRPNEQFF. In DNA form, the CDR3 reads TGCAGCGTTGGTCGGGACCGACCTAATGAGCAGTTCTTC.

This chain uses TRBV5-1 with TRBJ2-1; D not resolved. Germline V gene data show CDR1 as SGHRS and CDR2 as YFSETQ. Trimming shortened V by 0 bases and J by 11 bases, and 12 bases separated the two germline ends. This CDR3 region has 13 residues. The CDR3 region is CASSLETGQQQFF. The CDR3 region has the DNA TGCGCCAGCAGCTTGGAAACGGGCCAGCAGCAGTTCTTC.

This clone was counted a few times. The chain has TRBV7-9 and TRBJ2-7; D unclear. This CDR3 is 14 amino acids long. Germline V CDR1 and CDR2: SEHNR, FQNEAQ (reference sequence). Trimming stripped 2 bases from V and 0 bases from J, with 8 bases between. The CDR3 here is CASSLRAVSYEQYF. CDR3 nucleotide sequence: TGTGCCAGCAGCTTAAGGGCAGTCTCCTACGAGCAGTACTTC.

The chain joins TRBV6-1 to TRBJ2-4; D unclear. CDR1 MNHNS and CDR2 SASEGT come from the germline V gene. With 7 bases removed from V and 6 bases from J, the gap between germline ends came to 10 bases. The length of the CDR3 is 12 residues. CDR3 sequence: CASTSPRNIQYF. In nucleotides, the CDR3 is TGTGCCAGCACTTCCCCCCGAAACATTCAGTACTTC.

The chain combines TRBV30 with TRBJ1-5; D gene unclear. The CDR3 is 14 amino acids. V lost 0 bases and J lost 3, with 9 bases in between. Germline values: CDR1 GTSNPN, CDR2 SVGIG (reference sequence). The CDR3 reads CAWSVVSVNQPQHF. The CDR3 bases are TGTGCCTGGAGTGTAGTTTCGGTCAATCAGCCCCAGCATTTT.

This clone was seen at least ten times. This chain links TRBV6-1 with TRBJ1-4, with 8 bases that match TRBD1. Germline V CDR1 and CDR2: MNHNS, SASEGT. This CDR3 is 14 amino acids long. V was pared by 7 bases and J by 8 bases, with 9 bases of the junction left unmatched. The chain's CDR3 is CASIAGGTDEKLFF. CDR3 DNA sequence: TGTGCCAGCATTGCAGGGGGCACGGACGAAAAACTGTTTTTT.

The V call is TRBV6-5, the J call TRBJ2-3; TRBD1 is a possible D gene (6 bases). With 4 bases removed from V and 0 bases from J, the gap between germline ends came to 11 bases. Germline V gives CDR1 MNHEY, CDR2 SVGAGI. The length of the CDR3 is 15 residues. The CDR3 coding sequence is TGTGCCAGCAGTTTCGGGACAAAGAGCACAGATACGCAGTATTTT. Its protein is CASSFGTKSTDTQYF.

J is TRBJ2-7 and V is TRBV5-1; either TRBD1 or TRBD2 may fit D (5 bases each). Deletions cut 4 bases from V and 0 bases from J, with 14 bases between. Germline-derived CDR1 and CDR2 are SGHRS and YFSETQ. The CDR3 length is 15 residues. CDR3 DNA sequence: TGCGCCAGCAGCGGGGGATCTCAGAGCTCCTACGAGCAGTACTTC. Protein: CASSGGSQSSYEQYF.

The chain combines TRBV5-1 with TRBJ1-5; possible D gene TRBD1, 6 bases. The CDR3 is 15 residues long. V gave up 4 bases and J gave up 7 bases, with 18 bases separating them. Germline V gene lookup returns CDR1 SGHRS and CDR2 YFSETQ. As DNA, the CDR3 is TGCGCCAGCAGCCTAGACACAGGGAGCGGCCAGCCCCAGCATTTT. Its translation is CASSLDTGSGQPQHF.

This sequence joins TRBV30 and TRBJ1-1; D is undetermined. The length of the CDR3 is 13 residues. Trimming cost V 0 bases and J 0 bases, with 5 bases left between them. In germline, CDR1 is GTSNPN, CDR2 SVGIG (reference sequence). The CDR3 loop is CAWSVTVNTEAFF. Here the CDR3 DNA reads TGTGCCTGGAGTGTAACCGTGAACACTGAAGCTTTCTTT.

This clone was seen a few times. Written as DNA, the CDR3 is TGTGCCAGTAATGACTCTGGCGCGGAAAAACTGTTTTTT. Translating it yields CASNDSGAEKLFF. The chain has TRBV19 and TRBJ1-4; D is undetermined. Trimming cost V 7 bases and J 8 bases, with 14 bases left between them. Germline V lookup: CDR1 LNHDA, CDR2 SQIVND (reference sequence). The CDR3 spans 13 residues.

V is TRBV5-1 and J is TRBJ2-3, with 10 bases lining up with TRBD2. V dropped 1 base and J dropped 1; count of bases not matched to a gene: 9. The CDR3 runs 18 residues. The V gene's germline CDR1 is SGHRS and CDR2 YFSETQ. The DNA of the CDR3 is TGCGCCAGCAGCTTGTCTGTCCTAGCGGGGGTTGGCACAGATACGCAGTATTTT. It codes for CASSLSVLAGVGTDTQYF.